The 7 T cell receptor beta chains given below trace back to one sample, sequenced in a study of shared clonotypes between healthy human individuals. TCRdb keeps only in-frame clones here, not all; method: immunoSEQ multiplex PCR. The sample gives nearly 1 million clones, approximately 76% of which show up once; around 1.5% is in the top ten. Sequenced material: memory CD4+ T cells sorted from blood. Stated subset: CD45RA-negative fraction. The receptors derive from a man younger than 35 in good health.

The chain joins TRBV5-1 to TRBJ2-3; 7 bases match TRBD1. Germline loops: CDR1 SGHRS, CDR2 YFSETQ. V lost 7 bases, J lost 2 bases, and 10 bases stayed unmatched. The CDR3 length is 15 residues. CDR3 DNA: TGCGCCAGCGGACCGACAGGGTTCCTCACAGATACGCAGTATTTT. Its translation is CASGPTGFLTDTQYF.

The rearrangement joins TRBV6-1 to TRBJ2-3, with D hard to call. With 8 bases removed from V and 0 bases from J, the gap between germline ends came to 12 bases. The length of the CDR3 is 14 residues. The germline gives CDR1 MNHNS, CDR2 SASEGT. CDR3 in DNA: TGTGCCAGCTCCCTCGGCCTTAGCACAGATACGCAGTATTTT. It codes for CASSLGLSTDTQYF.

This CDR3 reads CASSLGELSGYTF. The DNA for the CDR3 is TGTGCCAGCAGCTTGGGCGAGTTAAGTGGCTACACCTTC. The J gene is TRBJ1-2, the V gene TRBV2; D is uncertain. The CDR3 runs 13 residues. Looked up from germline, CDR1 is SNHLY and CDR2 is FYNNEI. V was clipped by 6 bases and J by 7 bases, with 15 bases between them. The full variable domain, in which reference TRBV2 and TRBJ1-2 provide the parts outside the CDR3, is EPEVTQTPSHQVTQMGQEVILRCVPISNHLYFYWYRQILGQKVEFLVSFYNNEISEKSEIFDDQFSVERPDGSNFTLKIRSTKLEDSAMYFCASSLGELSGYTFGSGTRLTVV.

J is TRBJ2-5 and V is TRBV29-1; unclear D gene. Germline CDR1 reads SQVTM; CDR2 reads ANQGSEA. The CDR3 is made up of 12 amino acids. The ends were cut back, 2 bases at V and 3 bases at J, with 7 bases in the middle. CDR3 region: CSVEKAKETQYF. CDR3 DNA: TGCAGCGTTGAAAAAGCAAAAGAGACCCAGTACTTC.

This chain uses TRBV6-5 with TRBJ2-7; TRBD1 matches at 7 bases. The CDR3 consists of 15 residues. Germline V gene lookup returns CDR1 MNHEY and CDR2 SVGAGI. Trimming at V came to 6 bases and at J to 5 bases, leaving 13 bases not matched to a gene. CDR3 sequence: CASRVRGGAGDEQYF. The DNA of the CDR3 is TGTGCCAGCAGAGTTAGAGGGGGCGCAGGGGACGAGCAGTACTTC.

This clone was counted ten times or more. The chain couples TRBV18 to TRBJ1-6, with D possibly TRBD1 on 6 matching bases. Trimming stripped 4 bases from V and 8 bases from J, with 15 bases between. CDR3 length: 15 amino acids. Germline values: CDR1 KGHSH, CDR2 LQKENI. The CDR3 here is CASSLQGSADSPLHF. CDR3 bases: TGTGCCAGCTCACTTCAGGGGAGCGCGGATTCACCCCTCCACTTT.

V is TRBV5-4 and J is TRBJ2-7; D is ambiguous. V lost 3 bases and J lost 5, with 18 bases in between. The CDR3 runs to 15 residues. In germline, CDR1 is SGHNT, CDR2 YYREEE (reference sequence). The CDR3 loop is CASSYHGRAIHEQYF. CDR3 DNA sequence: TGTGCCAGCAGCTACCACGGACGAGCCATCCACGAGCAGTACTTC.